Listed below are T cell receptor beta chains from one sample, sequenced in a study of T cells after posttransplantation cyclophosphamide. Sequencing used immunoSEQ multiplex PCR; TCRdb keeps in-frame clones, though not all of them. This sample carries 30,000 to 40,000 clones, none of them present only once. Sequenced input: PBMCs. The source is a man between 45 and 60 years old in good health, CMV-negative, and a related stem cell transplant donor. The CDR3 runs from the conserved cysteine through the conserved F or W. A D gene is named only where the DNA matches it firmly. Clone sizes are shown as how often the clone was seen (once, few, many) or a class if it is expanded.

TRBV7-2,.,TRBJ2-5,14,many,TGTGCCAGCAGCTTAACGACTCGGCAAGAGACCCAGTACTTC,CASSLTTRQETQYF
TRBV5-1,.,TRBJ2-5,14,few,TGCGCCAGCAGCTTGGCCCTAGTTTCGGAGACCCAGTACTTC,CASSLALVSETQYF
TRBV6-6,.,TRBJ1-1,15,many,TGTGCCAGCAGTTACTCTGACAGCCTGAACACTGAAGCTTTCTTT,CASSYSDSLNTEAFF
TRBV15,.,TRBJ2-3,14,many,TGTGCCACCAGCCCCCTGGCAGAACCAGATACGCAGTATTTT,CATSPLAEPDTQYF
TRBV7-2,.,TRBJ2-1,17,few,TGTGCCAGCAGCTACCAATTCGGGGTCAGCACCTACAATGAGCAGTTCTTC,CASSYQFGVSTYNEQFF
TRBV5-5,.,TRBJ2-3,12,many,TGTGCCAGCAGTACTGAGGGAGATACGCAGTATTTT,CASSTEGDTQYF
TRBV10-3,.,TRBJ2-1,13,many,TGTGCCATCACCCCCAGCTCCTACAATGAGCAGTTCTTC,CAITPSSYNEQFF
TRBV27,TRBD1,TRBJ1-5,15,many,TGTGCCAGCAGTTTTACAGGGGGATACAATCAGCCCCAGCATTTT,CASSFTGGYNQPQHF
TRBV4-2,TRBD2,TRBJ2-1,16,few,TGTGCCAGCAGGGGTGGGCTAGCGGGGGGGAGCAATGAGCAGTTCTTC,CASRGGLAGGSNEQFF
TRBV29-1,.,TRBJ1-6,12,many,TGCAGCGTCAGGGCAGGGAATTCACCTCTCCACTTT,CSVRAGNSPLHF